This TCR beta chain was sequenced for a study of shared T cell receptors in the human thymus. This clone showed up just a few times. This CDR3 spans 14 amino acids. Trimming removed 6 bases at V and 4 bases at J, with 15 bases between. Some clones are missing from TCRdb's copy, which holds only in-frame ones; the method was immunoSEQ multiplex PCR. The profile shows over 65,000 clones, about 95% of them singletons. This sequence joins TRBV23-1 and TRBJ1-2; D may be TRBD1 (6 bases). TRBV23-1 is an ORF, and what it does is uncertain. The specimen was thymocytes. The TCR originated in a human donor. As DNA, the CDR3 is TGCGCCAGCAGCCCACAGGGAACGAGCTATGGCTACACCTTC. It codes for CASSPQGTSYGYTF.